This T cell receptor beta chain is drawn from a study of blood T cells in healthy people across ages. A second PCR of about 7 to 12 cycles used a sample-barcoded 5' primer and a J-beta primer mix. Each CDR3 protein gets one entry after TCRdb re-called the 5' RACE reads with MiXCR. The data show over 500,000 distinct CDR3 sequences, roughly a quarter seen once. These data are also associated with another study on T cells of mothers and their children. That work states: cDNA synthesis used all extracted RNA, approximately 1.6 ug per 15 ul. The study found thymic selection shapes TCR recombination output similarly in related and unrelated pairs.

This TCR was sampled from a boy aged 2 to 10 in good health. Sequencing was done on a sample of blood.

This chain's CDR3 is CASSGPGTGMGMEQFF. For the CDR3, the DNA is TGTGCCAGCTCAGGACCCGGGACAGGGATGGGGATGGAGCAGTTCTTC. The rearrangement uses TRBV27 and TRBJ2-1; 9 nucleotides line up with TRBD1. In germline, CDR1 is MNHEY, CDR2 SMNVEV (reference sequence). CDR3 size: 16 residues. The junction had 18 bases not matched to a gene; V was cut back by 8 bases and J by 10 bases.